The subject of this entry is one T cell receptor beta chain. The antigen is undetermined. Profiled with immunoSEQ multiplex PCR; TCRdb holds only in-frame clones, not every one. The sample lists roughly 2,300,000 clones, just under 95% occurring once. The study enrolled healthy HIV-negative adults without recent acute infections or vaccinations as donors. With 4 bases clipped from V and 5 bases from J, the junction kept 2 bases outside the gene matches. The germline CDR1 and CDR2 sequences are SQVTM and ANQGSEA. The CDR3 spans 12 residues. The record originates from a study of shared clonotypes between healthy human individuals. General study results and limits: As a rule, naive subsets had a larger estimated richness than memory subsets. Four donors shared about 4.5% of their naive CD4 clonotypes.

Sequenced sample: naive CD4+ T cells from PBMCs. Subset denoted: CD45RA+ positively selected. The chain has TRBV29-1 and TRBJ2-7; 10 nucleotides match TRBD1. This TCR came from a young man in good health. Some clones in this sample may be carry-over from other donors' samples. The CDR3 sequence is CSVGGQGNEQYF. CDR3 nucleotide sequence: TGCAGCGTTGGGGGACAGGGGAACGAGCAGTACTTC.